This record concerns one T cell receptor (beta chain) sequence. The target of this receptor is not known. Base qualities are not at hand, and no much larger clone is one base apart. This record belongs to a study of blood T cell repertoires in COVID-19 (TCRdb year 2020). The study in broad terms: The collaborator samples originated in the United States, Italy and Spain and spanned the acute and convalescent phases of COVID-19. The dataset comprised deeply sampled blood TCRbeta repertoires from subjects exposed to, actively infected with, or recovered from COVID-19. Where available, HLA class I and class II types were obtained from metadata supplied by the sample provider rather than from assay-based typing. Nearly every sample came with metadata listing a de-identified subject ID, COVID-19 status, age in years and sex. A freely available public database, intended as a resource for researchers studying the immune response to SARS-CoV-2, is where the repertoires were released. The material from the prospective study consisted of cDNA or gDNA derived from T cells, B-cell-depleted T cells, or PBMCs. Samples came from the ongoing ImmuneRACE study (first 160 participants) plus 1,254 subjects from 6 global collaborators. Broad study findings and their caveats: Clinical and demographic metadata were provided uncurated, with the amount varying by source and participant.

Each collaborating institution followed its own protocols to collect whole blood in K2EDTA tubes. Collaborator samples were shipped for TCRbeta analysis as frozen whole blood, isolated PBMCs, or DNA extracted from either sample type. TCRbeta CDR3 regions were amplified from genomic DNA using the immunoSEQ Assay, a bias-controlled multiplex PCR. For the original study's pipeline: Nucleated cell counts per sample were estimated from amplification of reference gene primers within the assay. To quantify the absolute abundance of each unique TCRbeta CDR3 rearrangement, sequence reads were collapsed and filtered. For each sample, productive Simpson clonality was calculated as the square root of Simpson's diversity index across productive rearrangements. TCRdb holds this immuneACCESS table with in-frame rearrangements only. Some clones are missing; in checked studies, unresolved V genes explain under half, and the rest has no known cause. The V and J calls and the clone size are those of that table, but D and trimming were determined from the DNA. This sample has almost 50,000 clones in its table, and around 83% of those were observed once. Roughly 1.5% of the sample is held by the ten biggest clonotypes.

This TCR was sampled from a man over 45 with acute or convalescent COVID-19. Sequenced material: peripheral blood.

The CDR3 protein is CASSLMYGQGNTEAFF. The DNA reads as follows: TGTGCCAGCAGCTTGATGTACGGACAGGGGAACACTGAAGCTTTCTTT. The V and J genes are TRBV5-8 and TRBJ1-1, with 8 central nucleotides matching TRBD1. Measured from the cysteine to the phenylalanine, the CDR3 is 16 residues long. Only the CDR3 part of the read is kept: 48 bases, read in frame from the first base. The CDR1 and CDR2 encoded by the germline V gene are SGHTS and YDEGEE. V has 1 base trimmed and J has 1 base trimmed; junction bases matching no gene number 6. When the CDR3 is completed using the reference TRBV5-8 and TRBJ1-1 genes on either side, the full variable domain is EAGVTQSPTHLIKTRGQQATLRCSPISGHTSVYWYQQALGLGLQFLLWYDEGEERNRGNFPPRFSGRQFPNYSSELNVNALELEDSALYLCASSLMYGQGNTEAFFGQGTRLTVV.